What follows are 25 T cell receptor beta chains derived from one specimen sequenced in a study of Ad26.COV2.S vaccination and SARS-CoV-2 variants. Only in-frame clones appear in the TCRdb table, and some are missing; sequencing was by immunoSEQ multiplex PCR. The sample includes 440,000 or so clones, around 91% of them seen just once. The treatment: some 20 received Ad26.COV2.S at low or high dose, single or two shots; a few received placebo; per-sample allocation not given. At day 63 after the first vaccine or placebo injection, samples were drawn. The sequenced sample was peripheral blood, obtained in a trial of Ad26.COV2.S vaccine versus placebo. The receptors were sampled from a person between 18 and 59 years old who received the Ad26.COV2.S COVID-19 vaccine or a placebo.

This chain connects TRBV28 to TRBJ2-7; D unclear. The V gene lost 7 bases and the J gene lost 6 bases, with 16 bases spanning the gap. Looked up from germline, CDR1 is MDHEN and CDR2 is SYDVKM. This CDR3 has 13 amino acids. CDR3 amino acids: CASMRSSLGEQYF. The CDR3 bases are TGTGCCAGCATGAGGAGTAGTCTCGGCGAGCAGTACTTC.

This chain's CDR3 is CASRALTGNTGELFF. The CDR3 nucleotides read TGTGCCAGCAGGGCCCTTACAGGGAACACCGGGGAGCTGTTTTTT. The chain has TRBV2 and TRBJ2-2; the D gene is possibly TRBD1 (5 bases). Trimming pared 6 bases from V and 1 base from J, leaving 12 bases between. The CDR3 is 15 residues long. Germline-derived CDR1 and CDR2 are SNHLY and FYNNEI.

This chain links TRBV28 with TRBJ2-3; 14 nucleotides line up with TRBD2. J was trimmed by 3 bases and V by 3 bases; bases with no gene match: 8. The CDR3 has 18 amino acids. Germline CDR1 and CDR2: MDHEN and SYDVKM. The CDR3 region has the DNA TGTGCCAGCAGTTTGCCGGGACTAGCGGGAGCCGGTACAGATACGCAGTATTTT. Amino acids: CASSLPGLAGAGTDTQYF.

This rearrangement joins TRBV5-4 to TRBJ2-5, with 7 positions matching TRBD2. The CDR3 covers 14 residues. V shed 4 bases and J 5 bases; nucleotides not matched to a gene: 8. The germline V gene encodes CDR1 SGHNT and CDR2 YYREEE (reference sequence). The CDR3 protein is CASSGRERTETQYF. In nucleotides, the CDR3 is TGTGCCAGCAGCGGGCGGGAGAGGACGGAGACCCAGTACTTC.

The CDR3 sequence: CASSLGVPRWFF. CDR3 in DNA: TGTGCCAGCAGCCTCGGGGTGCCGAGGTGGTTCTTC. J is TRBJ2-1 and V is TRBV7-9, with D tentatively TRBD2 (5 bases). Trimming shortened V by 5 bases and J by 15 bases, and 17 bases separated the two germline ends. CDR1 SEHNR and CDR2 FQNEAQ come from the germline V gene (reference sequence). The CDR3 sequence is 12 residues long.

About this clone itself: Other DNA sequences from this sample encode an identical CDR3 as well. V and J are TRBV18 and TRBJ1-5; the D is unclear. The CDR3 has 13 amino acids. CDR1 is KGHSH and CDR2 is LQKENI in the germline V gene. V was shortened by 3 bases and J by 2 bases, with 5 bases between the two germline ends. The DNA of the CDR3 is TGTGCCAGCTCACCCGGAGGCAATCAGCCCCAGCATTTT. This codes for CASSPGGNQPQHF.

The rearrangement joins TRBV6-4 to TRBJ2-5; 9 nucleotides agree with TRBD1. This CDR3 has 13 amino acids. Looked up from germline, CDR1 is MRHNA and CDR2 is SNTAGT. With 4 bases clipped from V and 4 bases from J, the junction kept 1 base outside the gene matches. CDR3 bases: TGTGCCAGCAGTGCGGACAGGGGAGAGACCCAGTACTTC. Translating it yields CASSADRGETQYF.

The gene calls are TRBV9 and TRBJ2-2; D gene unclear. This CDR3 is built from 14 residues. Germline V gene sequence: CDR1 SGDLS, CDR2 YYNGEE. The ends were cut back, 4 bases at V and 5 bases at J, with 12 bases in the middle. The DNA of the CDR3 is TGTGCCAGCAGCATTAGACACACTACCGGGGAGCTGTTTTTT. Residues: CASSIRHTTGELFF.

The count of this clone is one. The V and J genes are TRBV30 and TRBJ1-2; no firm D call. The CDR3 is 13 amino acids. V dropped 1 base and J dropped 4 bases, with 10 bases sitting between them. The germline V gene encodes CDR1 GTSNPN and CDR2 SVGIG (reference sequence). CDR3 sequence reads: CAWSGPSSYGYTF. The CDR3 DNA sequence: TGTGCCTGGAGTGGGCCTTCCTCCTATGGCTACACCTTC.

The chain links TRBV7-9 to TRBJ2-2; TRBD1 is a possible D gene (5 bases). Trimming took off 2 bases at V and 7 bases at J, with 11 bases between the two ends. CDR3 length: 14 amino acids. Per the germline V gene, CDR1 is SEHNR and CDR2 is FQNEAQ (reference sequence). The CDR3 loop is CASSLKGAIGELFF. The CDR3, as DNA: TGTGCCAGCAGCTTAAAAGGGGCGATCGGGGAGCTGTTTTTT.

Written as DNA, the CDR3 is TGTGCCAGCAGCCCTGGATTTCAGAACACCTACGAGCAGTACTTC. It yields the protein CASSPGFQNTYEQYF. The V gene is TRBV3-1 (or the pseudogene TRBV3-2), the J gene TRBJ2-7; D call uncertain. The CDR3 covers 15 residues. Deletions cut 4 bases from V and 2 bases from J, with 15 bases between. Germline V gene sequence: CDR1 LGHDT, CDR2 YNNKEL (reference sequence).

The V call is TRBV27, the J call TRBJ2-7; D remains unclear. Germline loops: CDR1 MNHEY, CDR2 SMNVEV (reference sequence). CDR3 length equals 13 residues. The V end was cut by 5 bases, the J end by 5 bases, with 13 bases between. CDR3: CASSVSADHEQYF. The DNA of the CDR3 is TGTGCCAGCAGTGTTAGTGCGGACCACGAGCAGTACTTC.

The rearrangement joins TRBV29-1 to TRBJ1-5; tentative D call: TRBD1 (5 bases). The V end was cut by 8 bases, the J end by 0 bases, with 17 bases between. This CDR3 is built from 15 residues. Germline V gene sequence: CDR1 SQVTM, CDR2 ANQGSEA. The DNA of the CDR3 is TGCAGCACCCGGGACGGCTTTTATAGCAATCAGCCCCAGCATTTT. Its protein product is CSTRDGFYSNQPQHF.

The V and J genes are TRBV27 and TRBJ2-3, with TRBD2 matching 9 bases. The germline gives CDR1 MNHEY, CDR2 SMNVEV (reference sequence). The CDR3 has 15 residues. After removal of 2 bases from V and 2 bases from J, the junction contained 2 bases not matched to a gene. The CDR3 protein is CASSLKREATDTQYF. The CDR3 nucleotides read TGTGCCAGCAGTTTAAAGCGGGAGGCCACAGATACGCAGTATTTT.

The rearrangement uses TRBV11-2 and TRBJ2-1; the match to TRBD2 covers 8 bases. Germline loops: CDR1 SGHAT, CDR2 FQNNGV. V trimming: 8 bases; J trimming: 7 bases; junction bases outside the gene matches: 10. This CDR3 spans 14 amino acids. The DNA of the CDR3 is TGTGCCAGCGTCATCCAAAGCGGGAGAAATGAGCAGTTCTTC. The encoded protein is CASVIQSGRNEQFF.

The chain is built from TRBV6-2 or TRBV6-3 and TRBJ1-1; 8 bases fit TRBD1. Germline values: CDR1 MNHEY, CDR2 SVGEGT. Trimming took 2 bases from V and 4 from J; bases not matched to a gene: 6. CDR3 length: 15 residues. The CDR3 here is CASSYRRQGITEAFF. In nucleotides, the CDR3 is TGTGCCAGCAGTTACAGGAGACAGGGGATCACTGAAGCTTTCTTT.

The CDR3 region is CASSLSGTVNTEAFF. CDR3 DNA sequence: TGCGCCAGCAGCTTGTCCGGGACAGTGAACACTGAAGCTTTCTTT. The chain links TRBV5-1 to TRBJ1-1; 7 bases fit TRBD1. CDR3 length: 15 amino acids. Per germline, CDR1 SGHRS and CDR2 YFSETQ. The junction had 3 bases not matched to a gene; V was cut back by 1 base and J by 0 bases. Supplemented by reference TRBV5-1 and TRBJ1-1, the full variable domain reads KAGVTQTPRYLIKTRGQQVTLSCSPISGHRSVSWYQQTPGQGLQFLFEYFSETQRNKGNFPGRFSGRQFSNSRSEMNVSTLELGDSALYLCASSLSGTVNTEAFFGQGTRLTVV.

V usage is TRBV3-1 (or the pseudogene TRBV3-2) and J usage is TRBJ2-7; 11 positions match TRBD1. CDR3 length equals 18 residues. In germline, CDR1 is LGHDT, CDR2 YNNKEL (reference sequence). V shed 6 bases and J 0 bases; nucleotides not matched to a gene: 13. The DNA of the CDR3 is TGTGCCAGCAGTCGGGGGACAGGGGGTTCCACCAGCTCCTACGAGCAGTACTTC. This translates into CASSRGTGGSTSSYEQYF.

The chain has TRBV10-3 and TRBJ1-5; the match to TRBD1 covers 9 bases. Trimming took 10 bases from V and 0 from J; bases not matched to a gene: 7. The germline V gene has CDR1 ENHRY and CDR2 SYGVKD. This CDR3 is built from 15 residues. CDR3 loop: CATSPGQGSNQPQHF. For the CDR3, the DNA is TGTGCCACCTCACCGGGACAGGGTAGCAATCAGCCCCAGCATTTT.

A single count supports this clone. The chain links TRBV7-3 to TRBJ2-7, with TRBD1 matching over 7 bases. CDR1 is SGHTA, CDR2 FQGTGA, per germline. Trimming took 2 bases from V and 5 from J; bases not matched to a gene: 6. This CDR3 has 14 amino acids. The CDR3 nucleotides are TGTGCCAGCAGCTTATCAGGGGGTCGCGACGAGCAGTACTTC. It yields the protein CASSLSGGRDEQYF.

The chain links TRBV7-3 to TRBJ2-3; 12 bases fit TRBD2. Germline values: CDR1 SGHTA, CDR2 FQGTGA. J lost 4 bases, V lost 6 bases, and 5 bases had no gene match. This CDR3 region has 15 residues. The CDR3 protein is CASSRLAGGADTQYF. The CDR3 DNA is TGTGCCAGCAGTCGGCTAGCGGGAGGGGCAGATACGCAGTATTTT.

This clone was counted once. The J gene is TRBJ1-1, the V gene TRBV14, with 10 bases that match TRBD1. The CDR3 is 16 amino acids. J gave up 0 bases and V 4 bases, and 5 bases lay outside the gene matches. The germline CDR1 and CDR2 sequences are SGHDN and FVKESK. CDR3 sequence (DNA): TGTGCCAGCAGCCGGGGGACAGGGGACATGAACACTGAAGCTTTCTTT. The encoded protein is CASSRGTGDMNTEAFF.

This chain uses TRBV7-9 with TRBJ2-7, with 15 positions matching TRBD2. The germline V gene encodes CDR1 SEHNR and CDR2 FQNEAQ (reference sequence). CDR3 length equals 17 residues. The V and J ends lost 3 bases and 5 bases, in that order; junction bases with no gene match: 8. CDR3 amino acids: CASSFGLAGGEEDEQYF. The CDR3 region has the DNA TGTGCCAGCAGCTTCGGACTAGCGGGAGGGGAAGAGGACGAGCAGTACTTC.

V is TRBV18 and J is TRBJ2-2; D possibly corresponds to TRBD1 (5 bases). The germline V and J ends were trimmed by 5 bases and 1 base, with 14 bases remaining between them. Germline assignment: CDR1 KGHSH and CDR2 LQKENI. This CDR3 comprises 16 residues. CDR3 protein: CASSTDSRLNTGELFF. As DNA, the CDR3 is TGTGCCAGCTCAACAGACAGCCGATTGAACACCGGGGAGCTGTTTTTT.

The rearrangement joins TRBV9 to TRBJ2-7; D perhaps matches TRBD1 (6 bases). The V end lost 3 bases, the J end lost 6 bases, and 13 bases lay between the germline ends. CDR1 and CDR2 from the germline V gene are SGDLS and YYNGEE. CDR3 length: 13 residues. CDR3 in DNA: TGTGCCAGCAGCGGGACCGGGACATCCGAGCAGTACTTC. This sequence encodes CASSGTGTSEQYF.